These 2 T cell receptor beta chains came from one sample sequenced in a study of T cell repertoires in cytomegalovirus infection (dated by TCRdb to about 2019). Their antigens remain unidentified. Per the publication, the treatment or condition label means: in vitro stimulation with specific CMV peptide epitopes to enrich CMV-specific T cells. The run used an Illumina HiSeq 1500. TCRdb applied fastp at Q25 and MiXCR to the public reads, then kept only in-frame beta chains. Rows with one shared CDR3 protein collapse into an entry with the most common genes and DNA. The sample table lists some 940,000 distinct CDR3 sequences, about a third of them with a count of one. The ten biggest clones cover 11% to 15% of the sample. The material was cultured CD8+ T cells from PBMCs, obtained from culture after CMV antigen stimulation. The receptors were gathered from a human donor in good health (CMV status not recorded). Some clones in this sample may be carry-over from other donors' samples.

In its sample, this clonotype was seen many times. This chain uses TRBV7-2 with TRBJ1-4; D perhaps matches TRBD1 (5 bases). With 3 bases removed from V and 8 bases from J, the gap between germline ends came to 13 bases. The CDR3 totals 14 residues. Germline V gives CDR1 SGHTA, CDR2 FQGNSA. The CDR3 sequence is CASSLGLVREKLFF. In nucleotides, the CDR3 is TGTGCCAGCAGCTTGGGACTTGTAAGAGAAAAACTGTTTTTT.

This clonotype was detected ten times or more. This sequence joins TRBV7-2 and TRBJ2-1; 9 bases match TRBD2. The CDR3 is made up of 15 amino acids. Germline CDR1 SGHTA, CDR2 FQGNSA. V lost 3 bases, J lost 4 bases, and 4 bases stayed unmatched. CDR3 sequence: CASSLGTSYYNEQFF. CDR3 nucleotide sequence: TGTGCCAGCAGCTTGGGGACTAGCTATTACAATGAGCAGTTCTTC.